This TCR beta chain was identified during a study of shared clonotypes between healthy human individuals. Both subsets, CD45RA+ naive and CD45RA-negative memory, were split from the CD4+ cells. Sequencing was performed with immunoSEQ multiplex PCR; in TCRdb, only in-frame clones are kept and a portion is missing. Counted here are fewer than 3 million clones, around 92% occurring once; the ten biggest clones make up approximately 0.41%. This receptor was obtained from a man aged 18 to 30 in good health. Some clones in this sample may be carry-over from other donors' samples. Sequencing used naive CD4+ T cells from PBMCs. The subset denotes: CD45RA+ positively selected.

The CDR3 is CASSISRLAKNIQYF. The CDR3 region has the DNA TGTGCCAGTAGTATCTCCAGGCTAGCCAAAAACATTCAGTACTTC. This chain connects TRBV19 to TRBJ2-4; D uncertain. Germline lookup yields CDR1 LNHDA and CDR2 SQIVND (reference sequence). Trimming shortened V by 3 bases and J by 0 bases, and 9 bases separated the two germline ends. This CDR3 has 15 residues.